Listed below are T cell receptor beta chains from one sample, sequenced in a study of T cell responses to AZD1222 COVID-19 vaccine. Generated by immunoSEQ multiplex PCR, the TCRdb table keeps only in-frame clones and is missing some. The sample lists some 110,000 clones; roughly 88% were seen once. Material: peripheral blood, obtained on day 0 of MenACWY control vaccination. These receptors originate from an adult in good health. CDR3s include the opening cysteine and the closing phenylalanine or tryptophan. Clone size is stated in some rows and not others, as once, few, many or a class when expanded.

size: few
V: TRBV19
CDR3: CASSIGGTSEAFF

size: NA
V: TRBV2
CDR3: CASTSTTGGTEAFF

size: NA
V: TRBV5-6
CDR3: CASSSGLAGSRYEQYF

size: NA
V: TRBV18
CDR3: CASSPSSRTDTQYF

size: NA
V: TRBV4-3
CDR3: CASSQERVEGGVSGANVLTF

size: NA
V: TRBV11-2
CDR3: CASSGQLATNEKLFF

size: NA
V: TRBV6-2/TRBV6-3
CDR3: CASSYGTGAYSGANVLTF

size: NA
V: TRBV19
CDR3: CASSPSRGQADSGANVLTF

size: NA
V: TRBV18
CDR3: CASSPRAGGPRNYGYTF

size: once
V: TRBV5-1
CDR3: CASSGAGTGYGYTF

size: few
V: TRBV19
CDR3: CASRSDSSAEAFF

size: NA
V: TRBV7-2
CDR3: CASSSRTETNEKLFF

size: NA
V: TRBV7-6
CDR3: CASSFRDRGDSPLHF

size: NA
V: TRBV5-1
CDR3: CASSLNQGGGTYGYTF

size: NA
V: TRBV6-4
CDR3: CATTAQGAPDTQYF

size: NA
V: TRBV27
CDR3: CASSLSTGGPTDTQYF

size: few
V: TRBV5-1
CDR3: CASSLGGMTDSPLHF

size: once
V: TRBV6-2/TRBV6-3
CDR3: CASSRDSISLHEQFF

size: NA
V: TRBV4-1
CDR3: CASSQEVGGQGMNTEAFF

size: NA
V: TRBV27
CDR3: CASSFWDRVEQYF

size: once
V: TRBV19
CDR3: CASYRSGANVLTF

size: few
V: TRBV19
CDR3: CASTTGGNTEAFF

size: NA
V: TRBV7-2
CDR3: CASSLGGLAGGETQYF

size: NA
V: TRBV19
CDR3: CASSTLASGFNNEQFF

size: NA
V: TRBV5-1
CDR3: CASSLGPASNEQFF

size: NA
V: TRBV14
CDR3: CASSPGQGLGYTF

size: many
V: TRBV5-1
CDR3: CASSFGGYRTEAFF

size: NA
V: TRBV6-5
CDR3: CASSPILGTNQPQHF

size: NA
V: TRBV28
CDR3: CASSLIAQGYQETQYF

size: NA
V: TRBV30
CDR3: CAWSVGGVRYTF

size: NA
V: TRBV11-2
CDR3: CASSLFGADTQYF

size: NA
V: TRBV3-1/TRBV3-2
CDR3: CASSPGTGGYKAYEQYF

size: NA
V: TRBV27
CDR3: CARDDRDARVDEQYF

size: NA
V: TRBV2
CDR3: CASTQDTNTEAFF

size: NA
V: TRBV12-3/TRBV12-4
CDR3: CASSRTGFYGYTF

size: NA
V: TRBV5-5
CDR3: CASSLSTGGNQPQHF

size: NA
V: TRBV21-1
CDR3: CASSKGHIQETQYF

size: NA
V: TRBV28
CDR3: CASSPLTGGWETQYF

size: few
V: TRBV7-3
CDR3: CASSPSLNQPQHF

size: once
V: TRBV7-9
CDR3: CASRDGPRGAGNTIYF

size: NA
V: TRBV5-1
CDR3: CASSWSGTRAYEQYF

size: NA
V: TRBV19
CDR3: CATWDSGRVYSNQPQHF

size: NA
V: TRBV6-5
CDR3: CASRTRGQANYGYTF

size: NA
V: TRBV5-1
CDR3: CASSLGTALRETQYF

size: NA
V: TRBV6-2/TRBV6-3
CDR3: CASSSQSNYGYTF

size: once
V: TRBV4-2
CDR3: CASSQGGDSYEQYF

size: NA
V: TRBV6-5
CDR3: CASSYSRQGNSPLHF

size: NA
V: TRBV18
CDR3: CASSPGQGVDRRTEAFF

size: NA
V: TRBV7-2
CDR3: CASSSQVYTEAFF

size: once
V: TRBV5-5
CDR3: CASSLVNSPLHF

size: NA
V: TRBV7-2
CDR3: CASSPSLGRADTQYF

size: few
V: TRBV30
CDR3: CAWSPNRGKYGYTF

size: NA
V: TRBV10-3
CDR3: CAITPAGHAAEAFF